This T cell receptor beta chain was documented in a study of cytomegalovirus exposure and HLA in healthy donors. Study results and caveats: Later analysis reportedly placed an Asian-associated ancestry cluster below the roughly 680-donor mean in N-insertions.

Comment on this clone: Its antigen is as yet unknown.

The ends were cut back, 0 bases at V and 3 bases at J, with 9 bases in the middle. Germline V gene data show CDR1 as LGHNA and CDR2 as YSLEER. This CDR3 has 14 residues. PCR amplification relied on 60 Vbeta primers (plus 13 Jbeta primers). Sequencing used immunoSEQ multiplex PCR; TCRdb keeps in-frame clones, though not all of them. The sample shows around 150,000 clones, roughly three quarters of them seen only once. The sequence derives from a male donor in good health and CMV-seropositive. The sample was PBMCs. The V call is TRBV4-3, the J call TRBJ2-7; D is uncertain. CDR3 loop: CASSQDDRVYEQYF. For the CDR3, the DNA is TGCGCCAGCAGCCAAGATGATCGGGTCTACGAGCAGTACTTC.